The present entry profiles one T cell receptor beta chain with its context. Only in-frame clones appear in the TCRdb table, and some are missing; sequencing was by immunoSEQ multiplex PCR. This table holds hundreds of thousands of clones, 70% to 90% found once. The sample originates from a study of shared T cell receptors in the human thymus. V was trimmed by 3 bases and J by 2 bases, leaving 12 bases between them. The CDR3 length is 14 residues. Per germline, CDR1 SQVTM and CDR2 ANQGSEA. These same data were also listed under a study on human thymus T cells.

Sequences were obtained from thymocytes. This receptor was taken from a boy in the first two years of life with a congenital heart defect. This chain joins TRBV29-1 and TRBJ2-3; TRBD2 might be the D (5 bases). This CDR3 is CSVDSGNFTDTQYF. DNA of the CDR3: TGCAGCGTTGACTCGGGGAACTTCACAGATACGCAGTATTTT.